Sequencing of this TCR beta chain was carried out in a study of blood T cells in healthy people across ages. Whole-study results and caveats: It was held that diversity estimates obtained from one million T cells represented underestimates.

The authors ran a second PCR of roughly 6 to 12 cycles using a sample-barcoded 5' primer and a J-beta primer mix. MiXCR, run by TCRdb on the 5' RACE reads, gives a single entry per CDR3 protein. This sample has about 1.4 million distinct CDR3 sequences, with around 55% found just once. Worth noting for this clonotype: No antigen is known for it.

CDR1 SEHNR and CDR2 FQNEAQ come from the germline V gene (reference sequence). The CDR3 spans 15 residues. The sequence was obtained from a man younger than 35 in good health. Material: blood. This chain uses TRBV7-9 with TRBJ2-4, with a weak D call TRBD1 (6 bases). The DNA end favors TRBJ2-5, so the J call may be wrong. CDR3 sequence: CASSARTVLQETQYF. CDR3 DNA sequence: TGTGCCAGCAGCGCCCGGACAGTACTACAAGAGACCCAGTACTTC.